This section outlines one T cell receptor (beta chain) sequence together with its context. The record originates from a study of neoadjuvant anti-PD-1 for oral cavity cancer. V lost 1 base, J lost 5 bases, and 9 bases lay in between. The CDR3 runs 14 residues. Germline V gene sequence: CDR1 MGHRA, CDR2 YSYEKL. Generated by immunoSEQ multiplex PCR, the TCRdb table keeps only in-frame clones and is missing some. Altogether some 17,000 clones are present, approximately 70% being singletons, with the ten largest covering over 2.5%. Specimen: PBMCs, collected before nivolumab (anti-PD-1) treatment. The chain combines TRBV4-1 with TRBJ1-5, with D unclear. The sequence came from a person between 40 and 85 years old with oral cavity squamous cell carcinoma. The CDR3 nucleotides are TGCGCCAGCAGCCAAGTCCCAGATTATCAGCCCCAGCATTTT. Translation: CASSQVPDYQPQHF.